The text below deals with one TCR beta chain. Its target is unknown. The data are from a study of beta chain features in type 1 diabetes. Study-level results: Moderate yet significant TCRB CDR3 shortening was seen in Type 1 diabetes patients in all four CD4+ subsets. More deletions and fewer insertions at VDJ junctions were seen in type 1 diabetes patients.

The single heparinised draw taken from each donor contained around 100 mL of blood on average. The isolated RNA, all of it, was reverse transcribed, so expressed TCRB transcripts were what got sequenced. Generated by immunoSEQ multiplex PCR, the TCRdb table keeps only in-frame clones and is missing some. The sample includes 810,000 or so clones, 15% to 20% seen only once; the top ten take about 0.02%. The CDR3 is 13 amino acids. CDR1 and CDR2 from the germline V gene are MNHNY and SVGAGI (reference sequence). Trimming removed 8 bases at V and 6 bases at J, with 15 bases between. The rearrangement uses TRBV6-6 and TRBJ2-3, with D perhaps TRBD1 or TRBD2 (5 bases each). Material for sequencing was naive CD4+ T cells from blood. This clonotype was obtained from a young woman in good health. CDR3 residues: CASGTGVLDTQYF. In DNA form, the CDR3 reads TGTGCCAGCGGGACCGGTGTATTGGATACGCAGTATTTT.